The 32 T cell receptor beta chains reported below all come from one sample, sequenced in a study of blood T cell repertoires in COVID-19. Method: immunoSEQ multiplex PCR; TCRdb's copy keeps in-frame clones and lacks some. The data show approximately 200,000 clones, 88% seen once. What was sequenced was peripheral blood. The receptors were sampled from a man aged 70 or older with acute or convalescent COVID-19.

This chain uses TRBV6-5 with TRBJ2-2; D gene uncertain. Germline V gives CDR1 MNHEY, CDR2 SVGAGI. V was trimmed by 2 bases and J by 2 bases, leaving 6 bases between them. This CDR3 is built from 14 residues. This CDR3 reads CASSYHGNTGELFF. CDR3 DNA: TGTGCCAGCAGTTACCACGGTAACACCGGGGAGCTGTTTTTT.

This clone turned up a few times. This sequence joins TRBV2 and TRBJ2-1; the D gene is possibly TRBD2 (6 bases). This CDR3 has 13 residues. Trimming cost V 7 bases and J 6 bases, with 13 bases left between them. The germline CDR1 and CDR2 sequences are SNHLY and FYNNEI. The CDR3 loop is CASTYLGGNEQFF. The CDR3 DNA sequence: TGTGCCAGCACATACCTGGGAGGCAATGAGCAGTTCTTC. The full variable domain, completed using reference TRBV2 and TRBJ2-1, is EPEVTQTPSHQVTQMGQEVILRCVPISNHLYFYWYRQILGQKVEFLVSFYNNEISEKSEIFDDQFSVERPDGSNFTLKIRSTKLEDSAMYFCASTYLGGNEQFFGPGTRLTVL.

The rearrangement uses TRBV24-1 and TRBJ2-3, with 8 nucleotides matching TRBD2. The CDR3 length is 17 residues. Germline V CDR1 and CDR2: KGHDR, SFDVKD. Trimming took 1 base from V and 4 from J; bases not matched to a gene: 9. CDR3 in DNA: TGTGCCACCAGTGATTTAGGAGCGGGAGCGGAGGCAGATACGCAGTATTTT. Residues: CATSDLGAGAEADTQYF.

The J gene is TRBJ1-1, the V gene TRBV6-2 or TRBV6-3; a possible D gene is TRBD1 (5 bases). The germline gives CDR1 MNHEY, CDR2 SVGEGT. Trimming removed 0 bases from V and 0 bases from J, with 11 bases in between. The CDR3 loop spans 16 amino acids. CDR3 coding DNA: TGTGCCAGCAGTTACTCATGGGGCCAAATGAACACTGAAGCTTTCTTT. Protein product: CASSYSWGQMNTEAFF.

V usage is TRBV4-2 and J usage is TRBJ2-1; D gene uncertain. CDR3 length equals 14 residues. Trimming shortened V by 0 bases and J by 5 bases, and 8 bases separated the two germline ends. Germline V gene data show CDR1 as LGHNA and CDR2 as YNFKEQ. The CDR3: CASSQEDHNNEQFF. For the CDR3, the DNA is TGTGCCAGCAGCCAAGAAGATCACAACAATGAGCAGTTCTTC.

The chain is built from TRBV5-1 and TRBJ2-5, with 11 nucleotides matching TRBD1. Trimming removed 3 bases from V and 2 bases from J; junction bases left unmatched: 15. The germline V gene has CDR1 SGHRS and CDR2 YFSETQ. The CDR3 extends over 19 amino acids. The CDR3 sequence: CASSSSPFGTGGEQETQYF. In DNA, the CDR3 is TGCGCCAGCAGCTCTAGCCCGTTCGGGACAGGGGGTGAACAAGAGACCCAGTACTTC.

The V call is TRBV9, the J call TRBJ2-5; TRBD1 matches 7 bases. Germline V gene lookup returns CDR1 SGDLS and CDR2 YYNGEE. The ends lost 2 bases at V and 7 bases at J; junction bases unmatched: 14. This CDR3 is 16 amino acids long. This CDR3 reads CASSVGTAGALGTQYF. CDR3 in DNA: TGTGCCAGCAGCGTCGGGACAGCAGGGGCACTGGGGACCCAGTACTTC. The entire variable domain, with the rest obtained from reference TRBV9 and TRBJ2-5, is as follows: DSGVTQTPKHLITATGQRVTLRCSPRSGDLSVYWYQQSLDQGLQFLIQYYNGEERAKGNILERFSAQQFPDLHSELNLSSLELGDSALYFCASSVGTAGALGTQYFGPGTRLLVL.

The chain links TRBV25-1 to TRBJ1-1, with D possibly matching TRBD1 (5 bases). The V end lost 7 bases, the J end lost 5 bases, and 23 bases lay between the germline ends. Germline CDR1 and CDR2: MGHDK and SYGVNS. The CDR3 spans 16 residues. CDR3 sequence reads: CASTWGEQPGRTEAFF. The CDR3 DNA is TGTGCCAGCACCTGGGGGGAACAGCCGGGTCGAACTGAAGCTTTCTTT.

In this sample, this clone turned up once. This chain uses TRBV2 with TRBJ1-1, with a weak D call TRBD1 (6 bases). CDR1 SNHLY and CDR2 FYNNEI come from the germline V gene. This CDR3 has 14 amino acids. V was shortened by 8 bases and J by 0 bases, with 13 bases between the two germline ends. This CDR3 reads CASDRRVVNTEAFF. CDR3 nucleotides: TGTGCCAGCGACAGGAGAGTAGTGAACACTGAAGCTTTCTTT.

In this sample, this clone turned up a few times. This chain joins TRBV29-1 and TRBJ2-2; TRBD1 matches 9 bases. The CDR3 is 15 amino acids. After removal of 6 bases from V and 7 bases from J, the junction contained 12 bases not matched to a gene. Germline V gene data show CDR1 as SQVTM and CDR2 as ANQGSEA. The CDR3 coding sequence is TGCAGCGTAGAAAGGACAGGGGTGATGAGCGGGGAGCTGTTTTTT. Amino acids: CSVERTGVMSGELFF.

V and J are TRBV15 and TRBJ2-7, with D maybe TRBD1 (5 bases). Deletions cut 1 base from V and 4 bases from J, with 8 bases between. Germline lookup yields CDR1 LNHNV and CDR2 YYDKDF (reference sequence). The CDR3 covers 13 residues. The CDR3 DNA follows: TGTGCCACCAGCAGAGCAGGGTTTTACGAGCAGTACTTC. Its protein product is CATSRAGFYEQYF. Together with reference TRBV15 and TRBJ2-7, the CDR3 gives the full variable domain: DAMVIQNPRYQVTQFGKPVTLSCSQTLNHNVMYWYQQKSSQAPKLLFHYYDKDFNNEADTPDNFQSRRPNTSFCFLDIRSPGLGDTAMYLCATSRAGFYEQYFGPGTRLTVT.

This chain joins TRBV7-2 and TRBJ2-5, with 7 bases matching TRBD2. The CDR3 length is 14 residues. Germline trimming cut 3 bases from V and 1 base from J; bases unmatched to any gene: 2. Germline CDR1 SGHTA, CDR2 FQGNSA. DNA for the CDR3: TGTGCCAGCAGCTTGGGGACTACCCAAGAGACCCAGTACTTC. It specifies CASSLGTTQETQYF.

This clone was counted between two and nine times. The chain uses TRBV9 and TRBJ2-2; 9 positions match TRBD2. The CDR3 totals 15 residues. Germline trimming cut 0 bases from V and 4 bases from J; bases unmatched to any gene: 1. The germline gives CDR1 SGDLS, CDR2 YYNGEE. The CDR3 DNA reads as TGTGCCAGCAGCGTAGGGCGGGAGGGCACCGGGGAGCTGTTTTTT. Encoded protein: CASSVGREGTGELFF.

The chain employs TRBV19 and TRBJ2-6; 9 bases align to TRBD1. CDR1 LNHDA and CDR2 SQIVND come from the germline V gene (reference sequence). The CDR3 is 15 amino acids. The J segment lost 2 bases and the V segment lost 8 bases, leaving 4 bases of the junction unmatched. CDR3 in amino acids: CASRTGGAGANVLTF. CDR3 nucleotides: TGTGCCAGTCGAACAGGGGGCGCTGGGGCCAACGTCCTGACTTTC.

The chain combines TRBV7-2 with TRBJ2-7, with TRBD1 as a possible D gene (5 bases). Trimming removed 5 bases at V and 5 bases at J, with 13 bases between. The germline V gene has CDR1 SGHTA and CDR2 FQGNSA. This CDR3 comprises 13 residues. The CDR3 protein is CASSLRQGDEQYF. CDR3 DNA sequence: TGTGCCAGCAGCCTGCGCCAGGGCGACGAGCAGTACTTC.

A single count supports this clone. DNA for the CDR3: TGTGCCAGCAGCTTGAGGGGGGGAGGTCTCGAAGAGACCCAGTACTTC. It specifies CASSLRGGGLEETQYF. The V call is TRBV7-6, the J call TRBJ2-5; the D gene is possibly TRBD2 (7 bases). The CDR3 extends over 16 amino acids. CDR1 and CDR2 (germline): SGHVS, FNYEAQ. Trimming left V 3 bases short and J 3 bases short, with 17 bases between.

The chain joins TRBV7-9 to TRBJ1-4; TRBD1 matches at 7 bases. Germline V CDR1 and CDR2: SEHNR, FQNEAQ (reference sequence). CDR3 size: 16 residues. V shed 5 bases, J shed 2 bases, and the junction held 8 bases outside the gene matches. The CDR3 DNA follows: TGTGCCAGCAGCGCGCAGGGACAGACGACTAATGAAAAACTGTTTTTT. Residues: CASSAQGQTTNEKLFF. Looking up the rest from reference TRBV7-9 and TRBJ1-4 gives the full variable domain: DTGVSQNPRHKITKRGQNVTFRCDPISEHNRLYWYRQTLGQGPEFLTYFQNEAQLEKSRLLSDRFSAERPKGSFSTLEIQRTEQGDSAMYLCASSAQGQTTNEKLFFGSGTQLSVL.

The rearrangement joins TRBV10-3 to TRBJ2-7; 8 bases are a match to TRBD1. The length of the CDR3 is 15 residues. Germline lookup yields CDR1 ENHRY and CDR2 SYGVKD. After removal of 3 bases from V and 5 bases from J, the junction contained 9 bases not matched to a gene. The CDR3 nucleotides are TGTGCCATCAGTGACCCTACCAGGGGGCGGGACGAGCAGTACTTC. This gives the protein CAISDPTRGRDEQYF.

The chain combines TRBV3-1 (or the pseudogene TRBV3-2) with TRBJ2-7; no firm D call. CDR1 is LGHDT and CDR2 is YNNKEL in the germline V gene (reference sequence). The V and J ends lost 3 bases and 2 bases respectively, with 5 bases between them. The CDR3 contains 12 residues. CDR3 DNA: TGTGCCAGCAGCCAGCGTGCCTACGAGCAGTACTTC. This translates into CASSQRAYEQYF.

The CDR3 reads CAIRPQTDSGNTIYF. In DNA form, the CDR3 reads TGTGCCATCAGGCCACAGACGGATTCTGGAAACACCATATATTTT. The chain is built from TRBV10-3 and TRBJ1-3, with no clear D. The germline V gene encodes CDR1 ENHRY and CDR2 SYGVKD. V was shortened by 6 bases and J by 1 base, with 13 bases between the two germline ends. The CDR3 is 15 residues long.

The rearrangement uses TRBV28 and TRBJ2-1; 10 bases match TRBD2. This CDR3 contains 15 residues. Germline V gives CDR1 MDHEN, CDR2 SYDVKM. V lost 1 base and J lost 8; bases outside the gene matches: 5. The CDR3 here is CASSLYASGSYEQFF. The CDR3 DNA reads as TGTGCCAGCAGTTTATATGCTAGCGGGAGCTATGAGCAGTTCTTC.

The gene calls are TRBV4-1 and TRBJ1-5; 7 nucleotides agree with TRBD1. The CDR3 covers 15 residues. Germline trimming cut 3 bases from V and 0 bases from J; bases unmatched to any gene: 2. Germline V CDR1 and CDR2: MGHRA, YSYEKL. The CDR3 reads CASSQDRISNQPQHF. The CDR3 nucleotides are TGCGCCAGCAGCCAGGACAGGATTAGCAATCAGCCCCAGCATTTT.

The gene calls are TRBV24-1 and TRBJ2-1; D possibly corresponds to TRBD2 (6 bases). This CDR3 region has 13 residues. V was pared by 2 bases and J by 6 bases, with 7 bases between. Germline V lookup: CDR1 KGHDR, CDR2 SFDVKD. Here the CDR3 reads CATSDSLANEQFF. The CDR3 DNA sequence: TGTGCCACCAGTGATTCACTAGCCAATGAGCAGTTCTTC.

The chain joins TRBV6-6 to TRBJ2-7; 10 nucleotides match TRBD2. The CDR3 covers 15 residues. The V and J ends lost 5 bases and 3 bases, in that order; junction bases with no gene match: 7. The V gene's germline CDR1 is MNHNY and CDR2 SVGAGI (reference sequence). The CDR3 region is CASSDGLAAFYEQYF. The CDR3 region has the DNA TGTGCCAGCAGTGATGGACTAGCGGCATTCTACGAGCAGTACTTC.

Of note for this clone: Other nucleotide sequences in the sample specify the same CDR3. The chain is built from TRBV7-9 and TRBJ2-7; D gene ambiguous. CDR3 length: 14 amino acids. CDR1 and CDR2 from the germline V gene are SEHNR and FQNEAQ (reference sequence). V lost 2 bases and J 1 base, leaving 9 bases between the germline ends. The CDR3 protein is CASSLSAGSYEQYF. The CDR3 DNA sequence: TGTGCCAGCAGCTTATCGGCAGGATCCTACGAGCAGTACTTC.

The genes are TRBV23-1 and TRBJ1-5, with D tentatively TRBD1 (5 bases). TRBV23-1 is noted as an ORF with a role that remains uncertain. CDR3 length equals 16 residues. V lost 9 bases and J 4 bases, leaving 22 bases between the germline ends. CDR3 bases: TGCGCCAGTACTTGGGGGGGAATCGGGAAAAATCAGCCCCAGCATTTT. This encodes CASTWGGIGKNQPQHF.

The chain links TRBV30 to TRBJ1-3; 7 nucleotides line up with TRBD1. The CDR3 runs to 14 residues. The V and J ends lost 5 bases and 3 bases, in that order; junction bases with no gene match: 7. Per germline, CDR1 GTSNPN and CDR2 SVGIG (reference sequence). The CDR3 here is CAWDDREHGNTIYF. The CDR3 DNA follows: TGTGCCTGGGACGACAGGGAGCATGGAAACACCATATATTTT.

A remark on this clone: Different DNA sequences within this sample yield the same CDR3. The chain carries TRBV18 and TRBJ1-1, with TRBD1 as a possible D gene (6 bases). Trimming cost V 2 bases and J 2 bases, with 9 bases left between them. Germline V gene sequence: CDR1 KGHSH, CDR2 LQKENI. This CDR3 comprises 14 residues. The CDR3: CASSPKGGNTEAFF. The CDR3 DNA is TGTGCCAGCTCACCAAAAGGGGGTAACACTGAAGCTTTCTTT.

The chain combines TRBV3-1 (or the pseudogene TRBV3-2) with TRBJ1-2; possible D gene TRBD1, 6 bases. Trimming shortened V by 4 bases and J by 8 bases, and 17 bases separated the two germline ends. Germline CDR1 reads LGHDT; CDR2 reads YNNKEL (reference sequence). The CDR3 is 14 residues long. CDR3 residues: CASSRNGQSDGYTF. The DNA for the CDR3 is TGTGCCAGCAGCCGAAACGGACAGTCCGACGGCTACACCTTC.

The V and J genes are TRBV6-5 and TRBJ2-1; 8 positions match TRBD1. CDR1 and CDR2 (germline): MNHEY, SVGAGI. This CDR3 has 15 residues. The ends lost 7 bases at V and 7 bases at J; junction bases unmatched: 12. CDR3 bases: TGTGCCAGCATCAACTCAGGGACAGGAAAAAATGAGCAGTTCTTC. Translating it yields CASINSGTGKNEQFF.

The chain joins TRBV3-1 (or the pseudogene TRBV3-2) to TRBJ1-6; D perhaps matches TRBD1 (6 bases). The CDR3 is 15 amino acids. V shed 1 base and J shed 13 bases, with 17 bases lying between them. Germline V CDR1 and CDR2: LGHDT, YNNKEL (reference sequence). CDR3 residues: CASSQVTGTTGPLHF. The CDR3 region has the DNA TGTGCCAGCAGCCAAGTTACAGGGACTACTGGCCCCCTCCACTTT.

The chain joins TRBV19 to TRBJ2-2; 14 nucleotides agree with TRBD2. This CDR3 comprises 20 residues. The germline gives CDR1 LNHDA, CDR2 SQIVND (reference sequence). The V and J ends lost 6 bases and 5 bases, in that order; junction bases with no gene match: 17. The CDR3 DNA reads as TGTGCCAGTAGCAGGAGTCCGGGACTAGCGGGAGTTAGGAGAACCGGGGAGCTGTTTTTT. It codes for CASSRSPGLAGVRRTGELFF.